This T cell receptor beta chain is from a study of blood T cell repertoires in COVID-19. Across the whole study: Spain, Italy and the United States supplied samples that represented acute and convalescent COVID-19.

Trimming took 3 bases from V and 4 from J; bases not matched to a gene: 6. The CDR3 covers 15 residues. Germline V gives CDR1 SGHVS, CDR2 FQNEAQ. Per the authors' pipeline: Reference gene primer amplification yielded estimated nucleated cell counts. Repertoires were generated with immunoSEQ multiplex PCR, while TCRdb's copy carries only in-frame clones and drops some. V, J and clone size are taken as reported in that table, and D and trimming were inferred from the DNA itself. The sample carries approximately 230,000 clones, almost 90% recorded once. Assignment of participants to cohorts was predicated upon participant-reported clinical history.

The sample consisted of PBMCs or T cells enriched from blood (not recorded which). The genes are TRBV7-8 and TRBJ2-3; TRBD2 agrees at 8 bases. The sequence came from a woman aged 50 to 65 with acute COVID-19. The CDR3 DNA reads as TGTGCCAGCAGCTTCATAGCGGGAAGGCCAGATACGCAGTATTTT. Translating it yields CASSFIAGRPDTQYF. The full variable domain, in which reference TRBV7-8 and TRBJ2-3 provide the parts outside the CDR3, is GAGVSQSPRYKVAKRGQDVALRCDPISGHVSLFWYQQALGQGPEFLTYFQNEAQLDKSGLPSDRFFAERPEGSVSTLKIQRTQQEDSAVYLCASSFIAGRPDTQYFGPGTRLTVL.